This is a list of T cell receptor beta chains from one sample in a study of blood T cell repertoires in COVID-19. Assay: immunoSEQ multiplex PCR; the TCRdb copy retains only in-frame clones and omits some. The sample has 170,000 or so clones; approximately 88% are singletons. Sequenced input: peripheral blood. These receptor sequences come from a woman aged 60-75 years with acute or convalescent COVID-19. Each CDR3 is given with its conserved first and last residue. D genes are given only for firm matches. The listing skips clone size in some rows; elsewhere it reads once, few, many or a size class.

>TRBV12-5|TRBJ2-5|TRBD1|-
TGTGCTAGTGGTTTGGTAGGGGACAGGGGAGAGACCCAGTACTTC
CASGLVGDRGETQYF
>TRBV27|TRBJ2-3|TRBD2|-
TGTGCCAGCAGTCAACCCGGGACTAGCGGGGGGCCTGGGGCGCAGTATTTT
CASSQPGTSGGPGAQYF
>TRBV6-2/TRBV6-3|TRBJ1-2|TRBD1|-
TGTGCCAGCAGTTACCCCGACAGGGTCCAAGTGGACTATGGCTACACCTTC
CASSYPDRVQVDYGYTF
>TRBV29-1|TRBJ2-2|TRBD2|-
TGCAGCGTATCGGGCTTGACTAGCGGGGGCACCGGGGAGCTGTTTTTT
CSVSGLTSGGTGELFF
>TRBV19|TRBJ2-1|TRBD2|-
TGTGCCAGTAGTATATATAGCGGGGTTGACAATGAGCAGTTCTTC
CASSIYSGVDNEQFF
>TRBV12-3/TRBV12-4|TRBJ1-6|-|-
TGTGCCAGCAGCGACACTAATTCACCCCTCCACTTT
CASSDTNSPLHF
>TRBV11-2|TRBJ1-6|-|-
TGTGCCAGCGGGGGGGCGCGAAATTCACCCCTCCACTTT
CASGGARNSPLHF
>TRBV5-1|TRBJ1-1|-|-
TGCGCCAGCAGCATAACAGGATCACTGAACACTGAAGCTTTCTTT
CASSITGSLNTEAFF
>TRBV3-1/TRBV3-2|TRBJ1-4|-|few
TGTGCCAGCAGCCCGCTCCGGACATCAACTAATGAAAAACTGTTTTTT
CASSPLRTSTNEKLFF
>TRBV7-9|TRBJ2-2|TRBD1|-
TGTGCCAGCAGCCGTCGAAGGGGGCCGAACACCGGGGAGCTGTTTTTT
CASSRRRGPNTGELFF